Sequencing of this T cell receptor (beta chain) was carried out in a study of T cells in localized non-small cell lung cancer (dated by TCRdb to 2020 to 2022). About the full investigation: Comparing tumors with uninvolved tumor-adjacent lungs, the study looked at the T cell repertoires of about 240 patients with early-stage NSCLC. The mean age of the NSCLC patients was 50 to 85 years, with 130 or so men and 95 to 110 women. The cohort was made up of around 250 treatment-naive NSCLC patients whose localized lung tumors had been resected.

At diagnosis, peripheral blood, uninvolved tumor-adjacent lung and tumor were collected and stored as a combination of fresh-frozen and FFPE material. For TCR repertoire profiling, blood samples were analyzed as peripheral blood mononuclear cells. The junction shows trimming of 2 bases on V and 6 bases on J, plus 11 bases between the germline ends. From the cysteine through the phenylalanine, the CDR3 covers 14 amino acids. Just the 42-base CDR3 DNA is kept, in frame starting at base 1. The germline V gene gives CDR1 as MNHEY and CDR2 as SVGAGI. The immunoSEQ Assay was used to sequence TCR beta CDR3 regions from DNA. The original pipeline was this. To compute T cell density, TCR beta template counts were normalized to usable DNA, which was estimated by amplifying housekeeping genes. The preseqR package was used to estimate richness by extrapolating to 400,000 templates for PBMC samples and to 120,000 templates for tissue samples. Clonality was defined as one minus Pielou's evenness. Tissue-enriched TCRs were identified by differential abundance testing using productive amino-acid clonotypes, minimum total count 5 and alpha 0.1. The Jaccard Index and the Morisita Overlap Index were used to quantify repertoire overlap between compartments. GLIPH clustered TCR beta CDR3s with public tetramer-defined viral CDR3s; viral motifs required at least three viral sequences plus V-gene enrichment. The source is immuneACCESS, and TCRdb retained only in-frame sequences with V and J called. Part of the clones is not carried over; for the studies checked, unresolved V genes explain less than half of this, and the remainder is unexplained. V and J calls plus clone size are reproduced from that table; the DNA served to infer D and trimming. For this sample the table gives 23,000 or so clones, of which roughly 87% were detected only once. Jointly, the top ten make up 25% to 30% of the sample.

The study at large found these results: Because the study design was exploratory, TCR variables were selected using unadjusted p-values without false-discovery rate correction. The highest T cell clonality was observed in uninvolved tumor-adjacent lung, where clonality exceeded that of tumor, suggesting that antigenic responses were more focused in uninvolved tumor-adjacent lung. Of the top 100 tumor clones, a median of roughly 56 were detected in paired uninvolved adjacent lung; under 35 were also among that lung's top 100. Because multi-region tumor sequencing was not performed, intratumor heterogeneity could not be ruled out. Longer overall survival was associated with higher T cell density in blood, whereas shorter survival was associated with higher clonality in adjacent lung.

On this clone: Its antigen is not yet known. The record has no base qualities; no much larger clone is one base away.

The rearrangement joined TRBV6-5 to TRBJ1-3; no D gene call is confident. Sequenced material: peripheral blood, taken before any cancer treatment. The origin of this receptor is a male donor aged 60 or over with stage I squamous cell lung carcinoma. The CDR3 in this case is CASSYTDGQNTIYF. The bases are TGTGCCAGCAGTTACACGGATGGCCAAAACACCATATATTTT.